Described below is a single TCR beta chain sequence and its context. Its specificity is unknown. This specimen belongs to a study of cytomegalovirus exposure and HLA in healthy donors. Study observations and caveats: With DRB1 most and HLA-C fewest, TCR association rates differed between HLA loci in a later analysis. In a later analysis, an Asian-associated ancestry cluster reportedly showed fewer N-insertions than the roughly 700-donor mean.

With 7 bases removed from V and 3 bases from J, the gap between germline ends came to 19 bases. Germline CDR1 reads LNHDA; CDR2 reads SQIVND (reference sequence). The CDR3 runs to 16 residues. This PCR relied on a set of 60 Vbeta primers and 13 Jbeta primers. The method was immunoSEQ multiplex PCR; TCRdb's version includes in-frame clones alone and lacks a portion of them. The sample includes around 160,000 clones, 78% of them seen just once. Sample: PBMCs. The receptor was isolated from a man aged 35 to 55 in good health and CMV-seropositive. The chain is built from TRBV19 and TRBJ1-5, with D uncertain. The CDR3 region has the DNA TGTGCCAGTACCCCAGACGGCCCGACTGCCAATCAGCCCCAGCATTTT. It specifies CASTPDGPTANQPQHF. Combining the CDR3 with reference TRBV19 and TRBJ1-5 gives the whole variable domain DGGITQSPKYLFRKEGQNVTLSCEQNLNHDAMYWYRQDPGQGLRLIYYSQIVNDFQKGDIAEGYSVSREKKESFPLTVTSAQKNPTAFYLCASTPDGPTANQPQHFGDGTRLSIL.